Listed below are T cell receptor beta chains from one sample, sequenced in a study of blood T cell repertoires in COVID-19. Repertoires were generated with immunoSEQ multiplex PCR, while TCRdb's copy carries only in-frame clones and drops some. This table holds almost 400,000 clones, more than 70% found once. The specimen was peripheral blood. The receptors come from a woman aged 60-75 years with COVID-19, enrolled during active disease. Both conserved end residues are part of each CDR3. D genes are given only for firm matches. Clone size is shown for a subset of rows, as once, few, many or a class of expanded clone.

clone_size d_call cdr3_length j_call v_call cdr3_aa cdr3_nt
NA TRBD2 17 TRBJ2-7 TRBV4-1 CASSRSWGAGPPNEQYF TGCGCCAGCAGCCGTTCCTGGGGAGCGGGGCCTCCCAACGAGCAGTACTTC
NA TRBD1 15 TRBJ1-1 TRBV5-1 CASSFTGVRSTEAFF TGCGCCAGCAGCTTCACAGGGGTTAGAAGCACTGAAGCTTTCTTT
NA TRBD1 16 TRBJ1-4 TRBV13 CASSSIQGRTNEKLFF TGTGCCAGCAGCTCTATACAGGGGCGAACTAATGAAAAACTGTTTTTT
NA NA 15 TRBJ1-2 TRBV9 CASSVGTGTPYGYTF TGTGCCAGCAGCGTAGGCACCGGGACACCATATGGCTACACCTTC
NA NA 13 TRBJ2-1 TRBV5-4 CASSWRGGNEQFF TGTGCCAGCAGCTGGAGGGGGGGCAATGAGCAGTTCTTC
NA NA 15 TRBJ1-2 TRBV6-1 CASSEGPAGLYGYTF TGTGCCAGCAGTGAAGGCCCGGCAGGGCTCTATGGCTACACCTTC
NA TRBD1 16 TRBJ1-1 TRBV6-2/TRBV6-3 CASSYGGTGRDTEAFF TGTGCCAGCAGTTACGGGGGGACAGGCCGGGACACTGAAGCTTTCTTT
NA TRBD1 15 TRBJ1-2 TRBV19 CASSKPQGLIYGYTF TGTGCCAGTAGTAAACCACAGGGGTTGATCTATGGCTACACCTTC
NA NA 14 TRBJ1-6 TRBV7-2 CASSIGSVASPLHF TGTGCCAGCAGCATCGGGAGCGTAGCTTCACCCCTCCACTTT
NA NA 16 TRBJ1-1 TRBV7-2 CASSTTPTTGGTEAFF TGTGCCAGCAGCACAACCCCCACCACGGGAGGGACTGAAGCTTTCTTT
NA TRBD2 20 TRBJ2-4 TRBV4-1 CASSQNWGASGVPSQNIQYF TGCGCCAGCAGCCAAAATTGGGGGGCTAGCGGGGTACCGAGCCAAAACATTCAGTACTTC
few NA 14 TRBJ1-2 TRBV28 CASGKTGLNYGYTF TGTGCCAGCGGTAAGACAGGCCTTAACTATGGCTACACCTTC
NA TRBD2 18 TRBJ2-2 TRBV9 CASSARSGARINTGELFF TGTGCCAGCAGCGCCCGAAGCGGGGCCAGAATAAACACCGGGGAGCTGTTTTTT
NA NA 15 TRBJ2-7 TRBV30 CAWQRGGLDLYEQYF TGTGCCTGGCAACGTGGGGGCTTGGACCTCTACGAGCAGTACTTC
NA NA 16 TRBJ2-2 TRBV3-1/TRBV3-2 CASSQIAQGRTGELFF TGTGCCAGCAGCCAAATAGCCCAGGGTCGGACCGGGGAGCTGTTTTTT
NA TRBD1 17 TRBJ1-4 TRBV18 CASSPRDRPATNEKLFF TGTGCCAGCTCACCCCGGGACAGGCCCGCAACTAATGAAAAACTGTTTTTT
many NA 16 TRBJ1-5 TRBV4-2 CASSQSTSEEGQPQHF TGTGCCAGCAGCCAGTCGACTTCGGAGGAAGGTCAGCCCCAGCATTTT
NA TRBD1 13 TRBJ2-4 TRBV15 CATSTTGGNIQYF TGTGCCACCAGCACGACAGGGGGAAACATTCAGTACTTC
NA TRBD1 13 TRBJ1-2 TRBV2 CASSEEGAGGYTF TGTGCCAGCAGTGAAGAGGGGGCGGGAGGCTACACCTTC
NA NA 15 TRBJ1-6 TRBV9 CASSVGGRGDSPLHF TGTGCCAGCAGCGTAGGGGGAAGGGGCGACTCACCCCTCCACTTT
once TRBD1 13 TRBJ2-3 TRBV14 CASSQDRMHTQYF TGTGCCAGCAGCCAGGACAGGATGCATACGCAGTATTTT
NA TRBD1 13 TRBJ1-5 TRBV28 CAIAGQGGQPQHF TGTGCCATCGCCGGACAGGGAGGTCAGCCCCAGCATTTT
NA NA 15 TRBJ2-2 TRBV6-2/TRBV6-3 CASSSIGGAAGELFF TGTGCCAGCAGTTCTATAGGAGGGGCCGCCGGGGAGCTGTTTTTT
NA NA 14 TRBJ2-1 TRBV5-1 CASSLETGYNEQFF TGCGCCAGCAGCTTGGAGACTGGATACAATGAGCAGTTCTTC
many NA 14 TRBJ1-1 TRBV16 CASSQQGTNTEAFF TGTGCCAGCAGCCAACAGGGGACGAACACTGAAGCTTTCTTT
NA NA 12 TRBJ2-2 TRBV5-1 CASSLTSGELFF TGCGCCAGCAGCTTGACTAGCGGGGAGCTGTTTTTT
NA NA 12 TRBJ1-6 TRBV7-3 CASSPFNSPLHF TGTGCCAGCAGCCCATTTAATTCACCCCTCCACTTT
few TRBD1 14 TRBJ1-2 TRBV19 CASRVKQGVYGYTF TGTGCCAGTAGAGTCAAACAGGGGGTCTATGGCTACACCTTC
few NA 18 TRBJ1-6 TRBV28 CASSFAGGGPPYNSPLHF TGTGCCAGCAGTTTCGCGGGCGGGGGGCCTCCCTATAATTCACCCCTCCACTTT
NA TRBD2 16 TRBJ2-5 TRBV20-1 CSASFVTSGLQETQYF TGCAGTGCTAGTTTCGTGACTAGCGGGCTCCAAGAGACCCAGTACTTC
NA NA 16 TRBJ1-5 TRBV3-1/TRBV3-2 CASSQSHPGPNQPQHF TGTGCCAGCAGCCAGTCGCATCCGGGTCCTAATCAGCCCCAGCATTTT
NA TRBD2 15 TRBJ2-3 TRBV10-1 CASSYGLASTDTQYF TGCGCCAGCAGTTACGGACTAGCTAGCACAGATACGCAGTATTTT
NA NA 13 TRBJ1-4 TRBV28 CASSLGGGEKLFF TGTGCCAGCAGTTTAGGAGGTGGTGAAAAACTGTTTTTT
NA NA 15 TRBJ1-3 TRBV3-1/TRBV3-2 CASSLRRPGGNTIYF TGTGCCAGCAGCCTAAGAAGGCCGGGGGGAAACACCATATATTTT
NA NA 18 TRBJ1-5 TRBV7-2 CASSLGPQKGGDNQPQHF TGTGCCAGCAGCTTAGGTCCTCAGAAAGGGGGAGACAATCAGCCCCAGCATTTT
once NA 14 TRBJ2-1 TRBV6-1 CASSDWVADNEQFF TGTGCCAGCAGTGATTGGGTAGCAGACAATGAGCAGTTCTTC
once NA 15 TRBJ1-4 TRBV6-6 CASSPRGVQDEKLFF TGTGCCAGCAGTCCGCGGGGGGTTCAGGATGAAAAACTGTTTTTT
NA TRBD2 14 TRBJ2-1 TRBV12-5 CASGGGVTYNEQFF TGTGCTAGTGGGGGAGGGGTAACCTACAATGAGCAGTTCTTC
once NA 17 TRBJ2-1 TRBV24-1 CATSDPTRGVSYNEQFF TGTGCCACCAGTGACCCGACCAGGGGGGTCTCCTACAATGAGCAGTTCTTC
NA TRBD1 15 TRBJ2-1 TRBV5-1 CASRYYPGQGNEQFF TGCGCCAGCAGGTACTATCCGGGACAGGGCAATGAGCAGTTCTTC
NA NA 15 TRBJ2-7 TRBV3-1/TRBV3-2 CASSQFGGGPYEQYF TGTGCCAGCAGCCAATTTGGAGGCGGTCCCTACGAGCAGTACTTC
NA NA 14 TRBJ1-3 TRBV28 CASTTRGVGNTIYF TGTGCCAGCACCACTCGCGGGGTAGGAAACACCATATATTTT
once NA 11 TRBJ1-5 TRBV30 CAYGGGEPQHF TGTGCTTATGGAGGGGGGGAGCCCCAGCATTTT
NA NA 13 TRBJ1-1 TRBV9 CASSYRANTEAFF TGTGCCAGCAGTTACAGGGCGAACACTGAAGCTTTCTTT
NA NA 16 TRBJ1-1 TRBV9 CASSANPFSGSAEAFF TGTGCCAGCAGCGCCAATCCTTTCTCGGGGAGCGCTGAAGCTTTCTTT
few TRBD1 15 TRBJ1-1 TRBV7-6 CASSYGQGSKSEAFF TGTGCCAGCAGCTACGGACAGGGATCAAAATCTGAAGCTTTCTTT
NA NA 15 TRBJ2-3 TRBV5-1 CASSSLLLPTDTQYF TGCGCCAGCAGCTCCCTTCTTCTTCCCACAGATACGCAGTATTTT
NA TRBD1 16 TRBJ2-3 TRBV6-5 CASSYGTGSEADTQYF TGTGCCAGCAGTTACGGGACAGGGTCGGAGGCAGATACGCAGTATTTT
NA NA 15 TRBJ2-2 TRBV28 CASSLNRGYTGELFF TGTGCCAGCAGTTTGAACCGAGGATACACCGGGGAGCTGTTTTTT
once TRBD2 17 TRBJ2-3 TRBV4-1 CASSFTSSGGATDTQYF TGCGCCAGCAGCTTCACATCTAGCGGGGGGGCAACAGATACGCAGTATTTT
once TRBD1 17 TRBJ2-7 TRBV9 CASSPGKVAGGAGEQYF TGTGCCAGCAGTCCCGGGAAGGTGGCAGGGGGCGCGGGGGAGCAGTACTTC
NA TRBD2 14 TRBJ2-1 TRBV3-1/TRBV3-2 CASSQAAGVYEQFF TGTGCCAGCAGCCAAGCGGCGGGGGTCTATGAGCAGTTCTTC
once TRBD2 17 TRBJ2-3 TRBV7-8 CASSLGVSGVTTDTQYF TGTGCCAGCAGCTTAGGTGTTAGCGGGGTGACTACAGATACGCAGTATTTT
NA TRBD1 16 TRBJ2-7 TRBV3-1/TRBV3-2 CASSQLSRTGSYEQYF TGTGCCAGCAGCCAACTAAGCCGGACAGGGTCCTACGAGCAGTACTTC
NA NA 16 TRBJ1-1 TRBV2 CASSTRGHATNTEAFF TGTGCCAGCAGCACTCGGGGACACGCCACGAACACTGAAGCTTTCTTT
NA NA 14 TRBJ2-5 TRBV7-9 CASSLEATVKTQYF TGTGCCAGCAGCTTAGAGGCGACAGTTAAGACCCAGTACTTC
NA TRBD2 18 TRBJ2-2 TRBV7-3 CASSFLASGASNTGELFF TGTGCCAGCAGCTTCTTGGCTAGCGGGGCATCGAACACCGGGGAGCTGTTTTTT
NA NA 14 TRBJ1-3 TRBV6-5 CASSYRSSGNTIYF TGTGCCAGCAGTTATAGAAGCTCTGGAAACACCATATATTTT